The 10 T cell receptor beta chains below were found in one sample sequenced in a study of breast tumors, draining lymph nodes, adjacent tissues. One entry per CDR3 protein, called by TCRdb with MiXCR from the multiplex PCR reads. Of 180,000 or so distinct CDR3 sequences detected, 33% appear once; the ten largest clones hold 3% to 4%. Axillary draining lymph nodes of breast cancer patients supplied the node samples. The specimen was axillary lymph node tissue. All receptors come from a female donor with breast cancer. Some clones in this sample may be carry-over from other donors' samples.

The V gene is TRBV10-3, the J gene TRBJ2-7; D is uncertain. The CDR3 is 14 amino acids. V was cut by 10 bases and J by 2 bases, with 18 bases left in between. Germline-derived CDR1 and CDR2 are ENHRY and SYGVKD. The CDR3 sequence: CATMTLSIPYEQYF. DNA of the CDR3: TGTGCCACCATGACGCTCAGTATTCCCTACGAGCAGTACTTC.

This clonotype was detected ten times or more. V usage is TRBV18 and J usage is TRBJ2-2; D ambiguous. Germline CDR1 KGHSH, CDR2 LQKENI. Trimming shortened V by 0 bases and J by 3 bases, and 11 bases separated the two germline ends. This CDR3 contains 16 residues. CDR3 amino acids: CASSPPERIHTGELFF. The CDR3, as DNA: TGTGCCAGCTCACCACCGGAACGGATACACACCGGGGAGCTGTTTTTT.

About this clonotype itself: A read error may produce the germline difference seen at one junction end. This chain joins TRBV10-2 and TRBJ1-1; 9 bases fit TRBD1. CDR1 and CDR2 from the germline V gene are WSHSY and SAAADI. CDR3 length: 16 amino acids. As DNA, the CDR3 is TGTGCCAGCAGGAACAGGGGGCAAGTGGTGAACACTGAAGCTTTCTTT. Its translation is CASRNRGQVVNTEAFF.

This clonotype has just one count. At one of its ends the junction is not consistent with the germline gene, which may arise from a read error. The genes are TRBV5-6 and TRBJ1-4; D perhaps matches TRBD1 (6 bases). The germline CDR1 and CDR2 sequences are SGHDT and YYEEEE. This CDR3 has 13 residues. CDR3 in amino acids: CACSLGGGEKLLF. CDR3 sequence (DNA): TGTGCCTGCAGCTTAGGAGGGGGTGAAAAACTGCTTTTT.

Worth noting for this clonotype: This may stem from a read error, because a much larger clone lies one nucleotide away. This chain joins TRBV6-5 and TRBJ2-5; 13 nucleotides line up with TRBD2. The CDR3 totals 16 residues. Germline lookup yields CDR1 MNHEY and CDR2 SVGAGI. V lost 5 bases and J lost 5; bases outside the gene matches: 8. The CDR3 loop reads CASSHRGTSGAETQYF. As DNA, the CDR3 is TGTGCCAGCAGTCACAGAGGGACTAGCGGGGCTGAGACCCAGTACTTC.

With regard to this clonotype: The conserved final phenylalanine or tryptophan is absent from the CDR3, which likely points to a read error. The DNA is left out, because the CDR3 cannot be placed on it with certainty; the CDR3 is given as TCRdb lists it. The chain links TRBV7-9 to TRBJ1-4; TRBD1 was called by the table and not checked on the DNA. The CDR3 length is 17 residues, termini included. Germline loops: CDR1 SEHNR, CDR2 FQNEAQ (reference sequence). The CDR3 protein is CASSLGDRGLTNEKPFS.

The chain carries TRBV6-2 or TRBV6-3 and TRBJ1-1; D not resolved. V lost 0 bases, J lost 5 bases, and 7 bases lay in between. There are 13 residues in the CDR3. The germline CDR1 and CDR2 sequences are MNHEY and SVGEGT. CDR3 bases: TGTGCCAGCAGTTACTCCTCGAGGACTGAAGCTTTCTTT. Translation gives CASSYSSRTEAFF.

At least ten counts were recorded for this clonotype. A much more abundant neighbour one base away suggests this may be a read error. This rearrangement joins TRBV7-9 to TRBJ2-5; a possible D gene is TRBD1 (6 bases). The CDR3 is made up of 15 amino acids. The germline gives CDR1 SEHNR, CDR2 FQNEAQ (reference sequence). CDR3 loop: CASSLDVRGRETQHF. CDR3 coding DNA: TGTGCCAGCAGCTTAGACGTCAGGGGAAGAGAGACCCAGCACTTC.

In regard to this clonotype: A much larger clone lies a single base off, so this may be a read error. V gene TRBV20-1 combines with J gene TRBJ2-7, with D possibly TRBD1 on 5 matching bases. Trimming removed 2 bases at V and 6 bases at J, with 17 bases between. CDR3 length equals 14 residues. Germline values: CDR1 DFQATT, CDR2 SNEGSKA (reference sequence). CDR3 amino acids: CSARSAGQKAEQYF. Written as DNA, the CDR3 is TGCAGTGCTAGATCGGCAGGGCAAAAGGCCGAGCAGTACTTC.

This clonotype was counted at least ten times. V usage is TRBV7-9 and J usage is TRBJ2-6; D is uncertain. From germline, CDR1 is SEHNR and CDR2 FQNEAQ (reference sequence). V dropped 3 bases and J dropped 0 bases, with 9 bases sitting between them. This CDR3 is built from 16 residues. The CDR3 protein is CASSFVAGSGANVLTF. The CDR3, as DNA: TGTGCCAGCAGCTTCGTGGCCGGCTCTGGGGCCAACGTCCTGACTTTC. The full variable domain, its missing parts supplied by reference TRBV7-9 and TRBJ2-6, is DTGVSQNPRHKITKRGQNVTFRCDPISEHNRLYWYRQTLGQGPEFLTYFQNEAQLEKSRLLSDRFSAERPKGSFSTLEIQRTEQGDSAMYLCASSFVAGSGANVLTFGAGSRLTVL.